The next 15 T cell receptor beta chains were all read from a single sample in a study of T-cell reconstitution after alpha-beta-depleted transplantation in children. It was with unique molecular identifiers that the TCRbeta library was prepared. TCRdb itself ran the PCR reads through MiXCR, one entry per CDR3 protein. The sample includes roughly 200,000 distinct CDR3 sequences, around 9.9% of them seen just once. The source material was PBMCs, sampled before TCRalphabeta/CD19-depleted stem cell transplant. These receptors all stem from a child under two years old with acute myeloid leukemia, due to receive a stem cell transplant.

This clonotype came up many times. This chain joins TRBV14 and TRBJ1-6; unclear D gene. The CDR3 runs 13 residues. V dropped 5 bases and J dropped 7 bases, with 9 bases sitting between them. Per the germline V gene, CDR1 is SGHDN and CDR2 is FVKESK. In nucleotides, the CDR3 is TGTGCCAGCAGCACCCGATACAATTCACCCCTCCACTTT. Protein sequence: CASSTRYNSPLHF.

This clonotype was seen at least ten times. V and J are TRBV7-9 and TRBJ1-1; D might be TRBD1 (5 bases). Trimming took 2 bases from V and 6 from J, leaving 10 bases between them. Germline assignment: CDR1 SEHNR and CDR2 FQNEAQ (reference sequence). This CDR3 has 13 amino acids. As DNA, the CDR3 is TGTGCCAGCAGCTTAATAGGGGACGCTGAAGCTTTCTTT. Amino acids: CASSLIGDAEAFF.

This clonotype was seen at least ten times. The chain employs TRBV4-2 and TRBJ2-1; 12 nucleotides align to TRBD2. CDR3 size: 19 residues. Trimming removed 2 bases from V and 8 bases from J; junction bases left unmatched: 16. Germline V gene data show CDR1 as LGHNA and CDR2 as YNFKEQ. The CDR3 coding sequence is TGTGCCAGCAGCCAACAAAATCTTACGACTAGCGGGAGCGACTATGAGCAGTTCTTC. This encodes CASSQQNLTTSGSDYEQFF.

Note on this clonotype: A much larger clonotype is one base distant, so this may be a read error. The V and J genes are TRBV28 and TRBJ2-5; no clear D. The CDR3 contains 12 residues. In germline, CDR1 is MDHEN, CDR2 SYDVKM. The V end was cut by 3 bases, the J end by 14 bases, with 16 bases between. The DNA of the CDR3 is TGTGCCAGCAGTTTGCGGAGAGGTGAAGTCTACTTC. Amino acids: CASSLRRGEVYF.

This clonotype has only a few counts. This chain uses TRBV5-5 with TRBJ2-7; no clear D. This CDR3 has 14 residues. V was clipped by 0 bases and J by 3 bases, with 10 bases between them. The V gene's germline CDR1 is SGHKS and CDR2 YYEKEE (reference sequence). The CDR3, as DNA: TGTGCCAGCAGCTTGGCCTTAGGGTTCTACGAGCAGTACTTC. This gives the protein CASSLALGFYEQYF.

This chain links TRBV7-6 with TRBJ2-7; TRBD1 agrees at 7 bases. Germline lookup yields CDR1 SGHVS and CDR2 FNYEAQ. This CDR3 comprises 15 residues. V gave up 4 bases and J gave up 2 bases; unmatched junction bases: 8. The CDR3 here is CASSSPGTETYEQYF. CDR3 nucleotide sequence: TGTGCCAGCAGCTCTCCTGGGACAGAGACCTACGAGCAGTACTTC.

The table lists this clonotype with many counts. V is TRBV4-1 and J is TRBJ1-6; unclear D gene. This CDR3 has 16 residues. Germline loops: CDR1 MGHRA, CDR2 YSYEKL. V was pared by 0 bases and J by 3 bases, with 9 bases between. CDR3 protein: CASSQERLGYNSPLHF. The CDR3 region has the DNA TGCGCCAGCAGCCAAGAGCGACTGGGCTATAATTCACCCCTCCACTTT.

In its sample, this clonotype was seen many times. This chain uses TRBV5-7 with TRBJ2-3; possible D gene TRBD2, 5 bases. TRBV5-7 carries the ORF label, with uncertain function. CDR3 length: 17 amino acids. Trimming removed 0 bases at V and 2 bases at J, with 16 bases between. CDR3 bases: TGTGCCAGCAGCTTGGCCATCACTAGTGTTAACACAGATACGCAGTATTTT. Residues: CASSLAITSVNTDTQYF.

This clonotype was recorded a few times. The V and J genes are TRBV7-2 and TRBJ2-7; possibly TRBD1 or TRBD2 for D (5 bases each). The V and J ends lost 5 bases and 7 bases respectively, with 15 bases between them. The CDR3 loop spans 13 amino acids. Germline V CDR1 and CDR2: SGHTA, FQGNSA. Here the CDR3 reads CASSPLLEGEQYF. The CDR3 region has the DNA TGTGCCAGCAGCCCACTACTTGAGGGGGAGCAGTACTTC.

This clonotype was detected ten times or more. V gene TRBV4-2 combines with J gene TRBJ2-5, with 9 nucleotides matching TRBD1. Germline-derived CDR1 and CDR2 are LGHNA and YNFKEQ. The CDR3 consists of 15 residues. J was trimmed by 5 bases and V by 6 bases; bases with no gene match: 10. CDR3 region: CASRPDRTGAETQYF. CDR3 sequence (DNA): TGTGCCAGCAGACCCGACCGGACAGGGGCGGAGACCCAGTACTTC.

This clonotype showed up many times. The gene calls are TRBV20-1 and TRBJ2-2; no reliable D call. The length of the CDR3 is 11 residues. V was clipped by 7 bases and J by 7 bases, with 10 bases between them. The germline V gene has CDR1 DFQATT and CDR2 SNEGSKA (reference sequence). The CDR3 DNA reads TGCAGTGTTGATTCCCACGGGGAGCTGTTTTTT. Protein product: CSVDSHGELFF.

This clonotype has at least ten counts. This chain uses TRBV29-1 with TRBJ2-5; TRBD2 matches 13 bases. CDR3 length: 16 residues. CDR1 and CDR2 (germline): SQVTM, ANQGSEA. The J segment lost 4 bases and the V segment lost 1 base, leaving 6 bases of the junction unmatched. CDR3 protein: CSVEVTSGGAGETQYF. The CDR3 DNA is TGCAGCGTTGAAGTAACTAGCGGGGGGGCAGGAGAGACCCAGTACTTC.

This clonotype was counted many times. The V gene is TRBV5-4, the J gene TRBJ2-3; D perhaps matches TRBD2 (6 bases). This CDR3 spans 14 amino acids. Trimming cost V 4 bases and J 0 bases, with 9 bases left between them. CDR1 is SGHNT, CDR2 YYREEE, per germline (reference sequence). CDR3 region: CASSAGPSTDTQYF. In nucleotides, the CDR3 is TGTGCCAGCAGCGCGGGACCTAGCACAGATACGCAGTATTTT.

This clonotype was recorded at least ten times. CDR3 loop: CASSYGLSYEQYF. CDR3 coding DNA: TGTGCCAGCAGTTACGGCCTCTCCTACGAGCAGTACTTC. This rearrangement joins TRBV6-5 to TRBJ2-7, with D unclear. CDR1 and CDR2 from the germline V gene are MNHEY and SVGAGI. Trimming left V 2 bases short and J 0 bases short, with 5 bases between. The CDR3 has 13 amino acids.

This clonotype was observed at least ten times. The chain combines TRBV7-8 with TRBJ2-7; D gene ambiguous. This CDR3 has 16 amino acids. V dropped 3 bases and J dropped 5 bases, with 20 bases sitting between them. Germline CDR1 reads SGHVS; CDR2 reads FQNEAQ. The CDR3 DNA reads TGTGCCAGCAGCTTTAGCCGACGGGCAGGAAAAAACGAGCAGTACTTC. This gives the protein CASSFSRRAGKNEQYF. The variable domain in full, with the rest retrieved from reference TRBV7-8 and TRBJ2-7, is GAGVSQSPRYKVAKRGQDVALRCDPISGHVSLFWYQQALGQGPEFLTYFQNEAQLDKSGLPSDRFFAERPEGSVSTLKIQRTQQEDSAVYLCASSFSRRAGKNEQYFGPGTRLTVT.